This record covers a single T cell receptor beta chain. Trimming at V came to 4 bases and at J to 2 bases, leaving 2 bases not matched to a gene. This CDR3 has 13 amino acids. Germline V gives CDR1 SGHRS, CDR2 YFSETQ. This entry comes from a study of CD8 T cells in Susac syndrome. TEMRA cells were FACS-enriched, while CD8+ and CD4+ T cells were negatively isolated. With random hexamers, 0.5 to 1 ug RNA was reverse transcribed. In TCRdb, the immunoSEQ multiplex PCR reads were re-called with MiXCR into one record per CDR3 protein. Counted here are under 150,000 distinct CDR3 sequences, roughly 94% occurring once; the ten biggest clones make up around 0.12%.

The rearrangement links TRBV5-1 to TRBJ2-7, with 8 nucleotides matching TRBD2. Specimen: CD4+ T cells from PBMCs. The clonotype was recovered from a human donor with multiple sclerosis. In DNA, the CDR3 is TGCGCCAGCAGCCCCGGGGGGGCCTACGAGCAGTACTTC. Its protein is CASSPGGAYEQYF.